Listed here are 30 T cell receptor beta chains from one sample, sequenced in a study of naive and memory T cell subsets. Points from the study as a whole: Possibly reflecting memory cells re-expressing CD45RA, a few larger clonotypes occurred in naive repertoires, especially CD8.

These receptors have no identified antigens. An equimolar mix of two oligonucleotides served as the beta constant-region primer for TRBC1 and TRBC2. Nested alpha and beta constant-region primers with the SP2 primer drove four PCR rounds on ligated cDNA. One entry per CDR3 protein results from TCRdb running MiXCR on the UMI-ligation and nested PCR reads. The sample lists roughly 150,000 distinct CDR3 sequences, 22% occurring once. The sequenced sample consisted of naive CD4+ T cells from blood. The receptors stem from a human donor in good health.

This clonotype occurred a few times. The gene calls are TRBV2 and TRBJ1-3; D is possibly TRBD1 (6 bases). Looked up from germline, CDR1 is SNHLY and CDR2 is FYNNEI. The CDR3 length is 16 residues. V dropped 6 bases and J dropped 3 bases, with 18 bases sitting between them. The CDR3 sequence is CASSLRDYRVGNTIYF. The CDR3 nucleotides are TGTGCCAGCAGCCTAAGAGATTACAGGGTTGGAAACACCATATATTTT.

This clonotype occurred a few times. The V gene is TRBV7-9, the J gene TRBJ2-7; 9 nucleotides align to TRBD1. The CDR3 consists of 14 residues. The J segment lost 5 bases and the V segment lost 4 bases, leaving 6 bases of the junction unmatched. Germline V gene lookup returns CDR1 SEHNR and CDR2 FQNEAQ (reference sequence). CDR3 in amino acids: CASSSGQGWNEQYF. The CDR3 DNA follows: TGTGCCAGCAGCTCAGGACAGGGGTGGAACGAGCAGTACTTC.

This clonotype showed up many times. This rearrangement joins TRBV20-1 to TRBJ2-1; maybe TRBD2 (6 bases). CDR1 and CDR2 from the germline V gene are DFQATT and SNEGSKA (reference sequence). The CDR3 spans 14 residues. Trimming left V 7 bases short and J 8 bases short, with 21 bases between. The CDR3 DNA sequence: TGCAGTGTTCCAGTCCCGACTAGAATCGATGAGCAGTTCTTC. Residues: CSVPVPTRIDEQFF.

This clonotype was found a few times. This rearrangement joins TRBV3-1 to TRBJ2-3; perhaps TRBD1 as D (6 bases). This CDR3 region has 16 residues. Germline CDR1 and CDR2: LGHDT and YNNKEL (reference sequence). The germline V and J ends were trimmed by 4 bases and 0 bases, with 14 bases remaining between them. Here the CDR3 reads CASSRDIRASTDTQYF. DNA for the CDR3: TGTGCCAGCAGCCGGGACATACGAGCTAGCACAGATACGCAGTATTTT.

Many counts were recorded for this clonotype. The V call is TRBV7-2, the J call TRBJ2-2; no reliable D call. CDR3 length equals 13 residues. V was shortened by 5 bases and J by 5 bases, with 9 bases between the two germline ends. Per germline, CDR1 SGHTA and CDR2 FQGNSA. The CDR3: CASSASSTGELFF. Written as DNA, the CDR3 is TGTGCCAGCAGCGCATCTAGTACCGGGGAGCTGTTTTTT. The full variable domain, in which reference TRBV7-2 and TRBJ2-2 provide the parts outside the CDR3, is GAGVSQSPSNKVTEKGKDVELRCDPISGHTALYWYRQSLGQGLEFLIYFQGNSAPDKSGLPSDRFSAERTGGSVSTLTIQRTQQEDSAVYLCASSASSTGELFFGEGSRLTVL.

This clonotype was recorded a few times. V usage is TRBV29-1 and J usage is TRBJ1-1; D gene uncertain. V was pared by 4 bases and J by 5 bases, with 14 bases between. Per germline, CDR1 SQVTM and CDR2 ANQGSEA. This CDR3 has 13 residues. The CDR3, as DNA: TGCAGCGTTGTCCGAGATTCGGTTACTGAAGCTTTCTTT. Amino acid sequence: CSVVRDSVTEAFF.

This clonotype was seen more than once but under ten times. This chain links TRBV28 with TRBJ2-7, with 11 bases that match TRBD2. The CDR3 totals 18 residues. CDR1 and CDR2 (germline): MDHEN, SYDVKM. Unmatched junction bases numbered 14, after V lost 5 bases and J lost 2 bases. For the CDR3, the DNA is TGTGCCAGCAGTCTACCCCGTCCAACTAGCGGGAGAACCTACGAGCAGTACTTC. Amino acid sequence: CASSLPRPTSGRTYEQYF.

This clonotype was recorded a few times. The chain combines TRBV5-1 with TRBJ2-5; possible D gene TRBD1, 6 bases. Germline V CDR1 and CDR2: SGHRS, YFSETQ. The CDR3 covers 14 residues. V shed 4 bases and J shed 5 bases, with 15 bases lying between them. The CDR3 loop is CASSRPGQRETQYF. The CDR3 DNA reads TGCGCCAGCAGCAGACCTGGACAGCGGGAGACCCAGTACTTC. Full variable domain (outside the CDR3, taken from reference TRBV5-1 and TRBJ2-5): KAGVTQTPRYLIKTRGQQVTLSCSPISGHRSVSWYQQTPGQGLQFLFEYFSETQRNKGNFPGRFSGRQFSNSRSEMNVSTLELGDSALYLCASSRPGQRETQYFGPGTRLLVL.

The CDR3 DNA follows: TGTGCCAGCAATGTGGGGCAACAGGGTTTGATTATGCGTGGTGAGCAGTTCTTC. It is translated as CASNVGQQGLIMRGEQFF. This chain uses TRBV28 with TRBJ2-1, with D tentatively TRBD1 (6 bases). The CDR3 is 18 residues long. The V and J ends lost 7 bases and 9 bases respectively, with 31 bases between them. Germline V gene data show CDR1 as MDHEN and CDR2 as SYDVKM.

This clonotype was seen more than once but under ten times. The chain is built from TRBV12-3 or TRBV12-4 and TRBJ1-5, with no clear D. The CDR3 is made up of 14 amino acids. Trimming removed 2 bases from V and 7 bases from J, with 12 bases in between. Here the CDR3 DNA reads TGTGCCAGCAGTTTAATGGGAGCGATCCAGCCCCAGCATTTT. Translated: CASSLMGAIQPQHF.

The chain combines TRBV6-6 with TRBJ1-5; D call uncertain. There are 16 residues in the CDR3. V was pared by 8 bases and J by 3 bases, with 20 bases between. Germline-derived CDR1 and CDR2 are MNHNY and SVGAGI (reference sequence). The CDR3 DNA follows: TGTGCCAGCGACGATGTGTTGGCTCTGTTCAATCAGCCCCAGCATTTT. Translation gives CASDDVLALFNQPQHF.

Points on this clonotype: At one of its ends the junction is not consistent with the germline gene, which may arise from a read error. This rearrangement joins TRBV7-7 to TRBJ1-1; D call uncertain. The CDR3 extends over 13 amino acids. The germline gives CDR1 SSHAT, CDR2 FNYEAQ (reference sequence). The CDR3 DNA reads TGTGCTAGCAGCTTATCAGTGAACACTGAAGCTTTCTTT. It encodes CASSLSVNTEAFF.

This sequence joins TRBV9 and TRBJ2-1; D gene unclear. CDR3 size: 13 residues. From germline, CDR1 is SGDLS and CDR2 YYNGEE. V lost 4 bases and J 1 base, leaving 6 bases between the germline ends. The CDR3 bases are TGTGCCAGCAGCAAGGGATCCTACAATGAGCAGTTCTTC. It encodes CASSKGSYNEQFF. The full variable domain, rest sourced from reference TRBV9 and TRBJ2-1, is DSGVTQTPKHLITATGQRVTLRCSPRSGDLSVYWYQQSLDQGLQFLIQYYNGEERAKGNILERFSAQQFPDLHSELNLSSLELGDSALYFCASSKGSYNEQFFGPGTRLTVL.

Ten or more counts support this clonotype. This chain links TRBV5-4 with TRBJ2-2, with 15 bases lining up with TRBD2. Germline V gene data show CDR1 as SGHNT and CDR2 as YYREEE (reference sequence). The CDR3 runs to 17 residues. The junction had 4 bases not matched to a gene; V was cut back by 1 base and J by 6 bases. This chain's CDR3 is CASSLPGLAGGAGELFF. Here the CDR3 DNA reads TGTGCCAGCAGCTTGCCGGGACTAGCGGGAGGAGCCGGGGAGCTGTTTTTT.

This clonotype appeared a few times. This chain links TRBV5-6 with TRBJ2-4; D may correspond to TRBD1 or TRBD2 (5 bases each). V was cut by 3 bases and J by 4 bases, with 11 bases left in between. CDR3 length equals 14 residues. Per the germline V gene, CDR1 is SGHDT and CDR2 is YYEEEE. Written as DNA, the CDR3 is TGTGCCAGCAGCTCATGGGACCGTAAAAACATTCAGTACTTC. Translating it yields CASSSWDRKNIQYF.

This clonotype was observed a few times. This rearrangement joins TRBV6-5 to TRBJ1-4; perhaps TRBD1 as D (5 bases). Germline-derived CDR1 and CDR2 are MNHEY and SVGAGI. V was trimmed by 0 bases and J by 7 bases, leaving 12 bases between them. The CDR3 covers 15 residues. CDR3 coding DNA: TGTGCCAGCAGTTACTCCTCAGGGCCGGGTGAAAAACTGTTTTTT. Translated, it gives CASSYSSGPGEKLFF.

The CDR3 region is CSALRQTSDTQYF. DNA for the CDR3: TGCAGTGCACTTCGACAGACTTCAGATACGCAGTATTTT. V and J are TRBV20-1 and TRBJ2-3; perhaps TRBD1 as D (5 bases). Germline V CDR1 and CDR2: DFQATT, SNEGSKA (reference sequence). The CDR3 is made up of 13 amino acids. Between the trimmed V and J ends, which lost 6 bases and 4 bases, there was a span of 14 bases.

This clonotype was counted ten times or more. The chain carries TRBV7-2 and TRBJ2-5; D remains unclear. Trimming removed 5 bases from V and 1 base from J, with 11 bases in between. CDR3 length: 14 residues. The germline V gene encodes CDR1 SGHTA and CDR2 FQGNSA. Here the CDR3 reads CASSVYSTQETQYF. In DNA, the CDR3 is TGTGCCAGCAGCGTCTACAGTACCCAAGAGACCCAGTACTTC.

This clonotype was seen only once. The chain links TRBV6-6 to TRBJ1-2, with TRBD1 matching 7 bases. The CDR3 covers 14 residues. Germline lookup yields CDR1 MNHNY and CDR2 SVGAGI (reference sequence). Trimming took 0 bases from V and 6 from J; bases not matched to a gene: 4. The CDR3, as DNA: TGTGCCAGCAGTTACTCTGGGACAGCAGATGGCTACACCTTC. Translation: CASSYSGTADGYTF.

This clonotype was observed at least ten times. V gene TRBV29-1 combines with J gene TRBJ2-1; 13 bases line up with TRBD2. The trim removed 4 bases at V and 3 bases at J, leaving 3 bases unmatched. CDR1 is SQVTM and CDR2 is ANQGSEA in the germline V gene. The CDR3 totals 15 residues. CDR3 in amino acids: CSVAGLAGSYNEQFF. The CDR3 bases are TGCAGCGTTGCGGGACTAGCGGGGAGCTACAATGAGCAGTTCTTC.

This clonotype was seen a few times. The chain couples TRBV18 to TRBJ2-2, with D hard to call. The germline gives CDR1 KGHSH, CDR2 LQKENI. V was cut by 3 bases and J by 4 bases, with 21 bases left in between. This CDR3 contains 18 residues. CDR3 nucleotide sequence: TGTGCCAGCTCACCCCCCAACGTGAGAGGCCGCCGCACCGGGGAGCTGTTTTTT. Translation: CASSPPNVRGRRTGELFF.

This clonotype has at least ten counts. The CDR3 bases are TGCAGTGCTCCCAGTGGGAGGGGGACAGATACGCAGTATTTT. Its translation is CSAPSGRGTDTQYF. This chain links TRBV20-1 with TRBJ2-3, with TRBD2 as a possible D gene (7 bases). Germline V gene sequence: CDR1 DFQATT, CDR2 SNEGSKA (reference sequence). The V gene lost 5 bases and the J gene lost 3 bases, with 15 bases spanning the gap. This CDR3 comprises 14 residues.

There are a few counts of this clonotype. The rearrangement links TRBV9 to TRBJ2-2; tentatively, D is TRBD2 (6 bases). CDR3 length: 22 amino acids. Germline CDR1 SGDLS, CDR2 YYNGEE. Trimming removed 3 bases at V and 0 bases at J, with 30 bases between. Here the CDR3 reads CASSGPSGVRGGKNANTGELFF. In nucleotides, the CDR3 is TGTGCCAGCAGCGGCCCTTCGGGAGTAAGAGGTGGTAAAAACGCGAACACCGGGGAGCTGTTTTTT.

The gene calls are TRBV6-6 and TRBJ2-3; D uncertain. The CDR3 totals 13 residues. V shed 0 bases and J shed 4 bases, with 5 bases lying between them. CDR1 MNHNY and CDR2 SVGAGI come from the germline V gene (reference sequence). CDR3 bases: TGTGCCAGCAGTTACTCGAAGTCAGATACGCAGTATTTT. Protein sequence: CASSYSKSDTQYF.

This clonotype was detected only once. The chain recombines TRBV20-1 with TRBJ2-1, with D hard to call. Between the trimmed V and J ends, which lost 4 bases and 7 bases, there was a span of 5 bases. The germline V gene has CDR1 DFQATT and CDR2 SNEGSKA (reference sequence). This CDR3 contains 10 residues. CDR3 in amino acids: CSATRNEQFF. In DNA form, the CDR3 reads TGCAGTGCTACCCGGAATGAGCAGTTCTTC.

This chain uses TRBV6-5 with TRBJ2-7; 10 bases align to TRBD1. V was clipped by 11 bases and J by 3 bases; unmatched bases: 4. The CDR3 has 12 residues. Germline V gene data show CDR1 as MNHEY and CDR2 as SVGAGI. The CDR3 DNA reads TGTGCCGTCCGGGACAGGGGCTACGAGCAGTACTTC. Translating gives CAVRDRGYEQYF.

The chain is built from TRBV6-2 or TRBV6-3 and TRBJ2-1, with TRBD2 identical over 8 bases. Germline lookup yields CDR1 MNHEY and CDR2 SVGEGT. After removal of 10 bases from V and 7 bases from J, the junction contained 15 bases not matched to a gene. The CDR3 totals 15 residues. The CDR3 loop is CAIAFGTRASNEQFF. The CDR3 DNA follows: TGTGCCATCGCCTTTGGGACTAGAGCTAGTAATGAGCAGTTCTTC.

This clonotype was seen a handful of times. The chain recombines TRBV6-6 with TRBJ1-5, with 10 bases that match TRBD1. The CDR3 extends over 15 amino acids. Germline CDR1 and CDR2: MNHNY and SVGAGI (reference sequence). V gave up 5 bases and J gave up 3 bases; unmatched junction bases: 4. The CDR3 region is CASSPGQGNNQPQHF. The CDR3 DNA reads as TGTGCCAGCAGTCCGGGACAGGGGAACAATCAGCCCCAGCATTTT.

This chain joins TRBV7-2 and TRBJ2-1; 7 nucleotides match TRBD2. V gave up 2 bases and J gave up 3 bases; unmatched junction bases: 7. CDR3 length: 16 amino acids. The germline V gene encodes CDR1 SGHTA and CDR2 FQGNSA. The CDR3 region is CASSLSASGYYNEQFF. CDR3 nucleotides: TGTGCCAGCAGCTTATCCGCTAGCGGATACTACAATGAGCAGTTCTTC.

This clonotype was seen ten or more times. CDR3 amino acids: CSASGAGGAGYEQYF. The DNA for the CDR3 is TGCAGTGCTAGTGGCGCGGGAGGCGCCGGGTACGAGCAGTACTTC. The chain employs TRBV20-1 and TRBJ2-7, with TRBD2 matching over 8 bases. Germline V lookup: CDR1 DFQATT, CDR2 SNEGSKA (reference sequence). The V and J ends lost 3 bases and 4 bases, in that order; junction bases with no gene match: 11. This CDR3 is built from 15 residues.